These T cell receptor beta chains were read from a single sample in a study of naive and memory T cell subsets. TCRdb re-derived calls from the UMI-ligation and nested PCR reads in MiXCR, one entry per CDR3 protein. The table shows about 5,400 distinct CDR3 sequences, with over 6.5% occurring only once. Material for sequencing was effector memory CD8+ T cells from blood. The receptors originated from a human donor in good health. CDR3s include the opening cysteine and the closing phenylalanine or tryptophan. Each record gives: D gene, clone size, CDR3 length, V gene, J gene, CDR3 protein, CDR3 DNA. The D gene is left open where the match is weak. Some rows mark clone size as missing; the rest say once, few, many or name a class of expanded clone.

d_call: TRBD1; clone_size: NA; cdr3_length: 13; v_call: TRBV5-6; j_call: TRBJ1-1; cdr3_aa: CASSLGTGSEAFF; cdr3_nt: TGTGCCAGCAGCTTGGGGACAGGGTCTGAAGCTTTCTTT
d_call: TRBD1; clone_size: many; cdr3_length: 14; v_call: TRBV7-8; j_call: TRBJ1-2; cdr3_aa: CASSPGQGDYGYTF; cdr3_nt: TGTGCCAGCAGCCCAGGACAGGGCGACTATGGCTACACCTTC
d_call: NA; clone_size: NA; cdr3_length: 14; v_call: TRBV7-9; j_call: TRBJ2-5; cdr3_aa: CASSLDLSQETQYF; cdr3_nt: TGTGCCAGCAGCTTAGACCTCTCCCAAGAGACCCAGTACTTC
d_call: TRBD1; clone_size: NA; cdr3_length: 15; v_call: TRBV4-1; j_call: TRBJ2-1; cdr3_aa: CASSQGTGDYNEQFF; cdr3_nt: TGCGCCAGCAGCCAAGGGACAGGAGATTACAATGAGCAGTTCTTC
d_call: TRBD2; clone_size: many; cdr3_length: 14; v_call: TRBV20-1; j_call: TRBJ2-1; cdr3_aa: CSARVASGYNEQFF; cdr3_nt: TGCAGTGCTAGAGTGGCTAGCGGGTACAATGAGCAGTTCTTC
d_call: TRBD2; clone_size: few; cdr3_length: 18; v_call: TRBV20-1; j_call: TRBJ2-7; cdr3_aa: CSARAKPEGTSGIYEQYF; cdr3_nt: TGCAGTGCTAGAGCGAAACCCGAAGGGACTAGCGGGATCTACGAGCAGTACTTC
d_call: NA; clone_size: many; cdr3_length: 16; v_call: TRBV7-3; j_call: TRBJ2-1; cdr3_aa: CASSPPSASSYNEQFF; cdr3_nt: TGTGCCAGCAGCCCCCCTAGCGCGAGCTCCTACAATGAGCAGTTCTTC
d_call: NA; clone_size: many; cdr3_length: 12; v_call: TRBV27; j_call: TRBJ2-3; cdr3_aa: CASRISTDTQYF; cdr3_nt: TGTGCCAGCAGAATTAGCACAGATACGCAGTATTTT
d_call: NA; clone_size: many; cdr3_length: 15; v_call: TRBV7-2; j_call: TRBJ2-1; cdr3_aa: CASSQGVLYLNEQFF; cdr3_nt: TGTGCCAGCAGCCAAGGGGTGCTGTACCTCAATGAGCAGTTCTTC
d_call: NA; clone_size: NA; cdr3_length: 14; v_call: TRBV5-4; j_call: TRBJ2-5; cdr3_aa: CASSPGLGWGTQYF; cdr3_nt: TGTGCCAGCAGCCCCGGGCTAGGATGGGGGACCCAGTACTTC
d_call: NA; clone_size: many; cdr3_length: 16; v_call: TRBV9; j_call: TRBJ2-2; cdr3_aa: CASSVAGSGGTGELFF; cdr3_nt: TGTGCCAGCAGCGTAGCAGGGAGTGGGGGGACCGGGGAGCTGTTTTTT
d_call: NA; clone_size: many; cdr3_length: 15; v_call: TRBV10-3; j_call: TRBJ2-5; cdr3_aa: CAISESVGAEETQYF; cdr3_nt: TGTGCCATCAGTGAGTCCGTAGGGGCAGAAGAGACCCAGTACTTC
d_call: TRBD2; clone_size: many; cdr3_length: 14; v_call: TRBV20-1; j_call: TRBJ2-1; cdr3_aa: CSARLPSGYNEQFF; cdr3_nt: TGCAGTGCTAGGTTGCCTAGCGGTTACAATGAGCAGTTCTTC
d_call: TRBD2; clone_size: NA; cdr3_length: 15; v_call: TRBV20-1; j_call: TRBJ2-1; cdr3_aa: CSARDGLADYNEQFF; cdr3_nt: TGCAGTGCTAGAGATGGACTAGCCGACTACAATGAGCAGTTCTTC
d_call: NA; clone_size: many; cdr3_length: 14; v_call: TRBV28; j_call: TRBJ2-2; cdr3_aa: CASTSGLFTGELFF; cdr3_nt: TGTGCCAGCACCTCGGGACTTTTCACCGGGGAGCTGTTTTTT
d_call: NA; clone_size: many; cdr3_length: 14; v_call: TRBV5-5; j_call: TRBJ2-2; cdr3_aa: CASSLATGSGELFF; cdr3_nt: TGTGCCAGCAGCTTGGCCACAGGGTCCGGGGAGCTGTTTTTT
d_call: NA; clone_size: many; cdr3_length: 15; v_call: TRBV6-2/TRBV6-3; j_call: TRBJ2-5; cdr3_aa: CASNTGGDSSETQYF; cdr3_nt: TGTGCCAGCAATACAGGCGGGGATTCATCGGAGACCCAGTACTTC
d_call: TRBD2; clone_size: NA; cdr3_length: 15; v_call: TRBV4-2; j_call: TRBJ2-5; cdr3_aa: CASSQEKLAGETQYF; cdr3_nt: TGTGCCAGCAGCCAAGAAAAGCTAGCGGGAGAGACCCAGTACTTC
d_call: TRBD1; clone_size: few; cdr3_length: 16; v_call: TRBV29-1; j_call: TRBJ2-2; cdr3_aa: CSVEDIRTGRPGELFF; cdr3_nt: TGCAGCGTTGAAGATATAAGGACAGGTCGACCCGGGGAGCTGTTTTTT
d_call: NA; clone_size: many; cdr3_length: 15; v_call: TRBV30; j_call: TRBJ2-3; cdr3_aa: CAWRLLRGDTDTQYF; cdr3_nt: TGTGCCTGGAGGTTATTGCGGGGAGACACAGATACGCAGTATTTT
d_call: NA; clone_size: NA; cdr3_length: 15; v_call: TRBV11-1; j_call: TRBJ2-2; cdr3_aa: CASSFWGENTGELFF; cdr3_nt: TGTGCCAGCAGCTTCTGGGGGGAGAACACCGGGGAGCTGTTTTTT
d_call: NA; clone_size: NA; cdr3_length: 14; v_call: TRBV6-4; j_call: TRBJ2-1; cdr3_aa: CASSDSGGYNEQFF; cdr3_nt: TGTGCCAGCAGTGACTCAGGGGGCTACAATGAGCAGTTCTTC
d_call: NA; clone_size: NA; cdr3_length: 18; v_call: TRBV7-6; j_call: TRBJ2-2; cdr3_aa: CASSLDPGRTKGTGELFF; cdr3_nt: TGTGCCAGCAGCTTAGACCCCGGGCGCACCAAGGGTACCGGGGAGCTGTTTTTT
d_call: NA; clone_size: few; cdr3_length: 16; v_call: TRBV4-3; j_call: TRBJ2-1; cdr3_aa: CASSQKDKGNYNEQFF; cdr3_nt: TGCGCCAGCAGCCAGAAGGACAAAGGGAATTACAATGAGCAGTTCTTC
d_call: TRBD2; clone_size: once; cdr3_length: 19; v_call: TRBV4-3; j_call: TRBJ2-2; cdr3_aa: CASSQFVTSGGTGTGELFF; cdr3_nt: TGCGCCAGCAGCCAATTCGTAACTAGCGGGGGTACGGGCACCGGGGAGCTGTTTTTT
d_call: NA; clone_size: few; cdr3_length: 12; v_call: TRBV24-1; j_call: TRBJ1-2; cdr3_aa: CATSAGLGGYTF; cdr3_nt: TGTGCCACCAGTGCCGGGCTTGGGGGCTACACCTTC
d_call: NA; clone_size: many; cdr3_length: 17; v_call: TRBV16; j_call: TRBJ2-4; cdr3_aa: CASSPHLTVGERDIQYF; cdr3_nt: TGTGCCAGCAGCCCCCATTTAACTGTGGGGGAACGAGACATTCAGTACTTC
d_call: NA; clone_size: NA; cdr3_length: 14; v_call: TRBV29-1; j_call: TRBJ2-5; cdr3_aa: CSVEDRAEKETQYF; cdr3_nt: TGCAGCGTTGAAGATAGGGCAGAAAAAGAGACCCAGTACTTC
d_call: NA; clone_size: many; cdr3_length: 14; v_call: TRBV20-1; j_call: TRBJ2-7; cdr3_aa: CSATRVSLSYEQYF; cdr3_nt: TGCAGTGCAACCAGGGTTTCGCTCTCCTACGAGCAGTACTTC
d_call: TRBD2; clone_size: many; cdr3_length: 15; v_call: TRBV6-4; j_call: TRBJ2-3; cdr3_aa: CASSLAGGSTDTQYF; cdr3_nt: TGTGCCAGCAGCTTAGCGGGGGGGAGCACAGATACGCAGTATTTT
d_call: TRBD2; clone_size: many; cdr3_length: 14; v_call: TRBV20-1; j_call: TRBJ2-1; cdr3_aa: CSARELAGHNEQFF; cdr3_nt: TGCAGTGCTAGAGAACTAGCGGGGCACAATGAGCAGTTCTTC
d_call: NA; clone_size: NA; cdr3_length: 14; v_call: TRBV6-2/TRBV6-3; j_call: TRBJ2-2; cdr3_aa: CASSYDCGAGELFF; cdr3_nt: TGTGCCAGCAGTTACGATTGTGGGGCCGGGGAGCTGTTTTTT
d_call: TRBD1; clone_size: many; cdr3_length: 15; v_call: TRBV7-2; j_call: TRBJ2-5; cdr3_aa: CASSQRGQPQETQYF; cdr3_nt: TGTGCCAGCAGCCAAAGGGGACAGCCCCAAGAGACCCAGTACTTC
d_call: TRBD2; clone_size: many; cdr3_length: 20; v_call: TRBV4-3; j_call: TRBJ2-2; cdr3_aa: CASSQDDVPSGGANTGELFF; cdr3_nt: TGCGCCAGCAGCCAAGATGATGTCCCAAGCGGGGGGGCGAACACCGGGGAGCTGTTTTTT
d_call: TRBD1; clone_size: many; cdr3_length: 14; v_call: TRBV6-4; j_call: TRBJ2-1; cdr3_aa: CASSEQGGGNEQFF; cdr3_nt: TGTGCCAGCAGTGAACAGGGGGGCGGTAATGAGCAGTTCTTC
d_call: TRBD1; clone_size: many; cdr3_length: 11; v_call: TRBV19; j_call: TRBJ1-2; cdr3_aa: CATGTGHGYTF; cdr3_nt: TGTGCCACCGGGACAGGGCATGGCTACACCTTC
d_call: NA; clone_size: many; cdr3_length: 14; v_call: TRBV20-1; j_call: TRBJ1-1; cdr3_aa: CSAREGFWNTEAFF; cdr3_nt: TGCAGTGCTAGGGAGGGGTTTTGGAACACTGAAGCTTTCTTT
d_call: TRBD2; clone_size: many; cdr3_length: 15; v_call: TRBV7-3; j_call: TRBJ2-3; cdr3_aa: CASSQGGLAGDTQYF; cdr3_nt: TGTGCCAGCAGCCAGGGGGGACTAGCAGGAGATACGCAGTATTTT
d_call: NA; clone_size: few; cdr3_length: 14; v_call: TRBV20-1; j_call: TRBJ2-1; cdr3_aa: CSARGGRDTEEQFF; cdr3_nt: TGCAGTGCTAGAGGGGGGAGGGACACTGAAGAGCAGTTCTTC
d_call: TRBD1; clone_size: medium-sized; cdr3_length: 15; v_call: TRBV20-1; j_call: TRBJ2-7; cdr3_aa: CSARGGDRAPYEQYF; cdr3_nt: TGCAGTGCTAGGGGCGGCGACAGGGCCCCCTACGAGCAGTACTTC
d_call: TRBD2; clone_size: many; cdr3_length: 15; v_call: TRBV5-1; j_call: TRBJ2-1; cdr3_aa: CASSLTSGVGNEQFF; cdr3_nt: TGCGCCAGCAGCTTGACTAGCGGGGTTGGGAATGAGCAGTTCTTC
d_call: NA; clone_size: many; cdr3_length: 12; v_call: TRBV20-1; j_call: TRBJ1-1; cdr3_aa: CSAQVSDTEAFF; cdr3_nt: TGCAGTGCTCAAGTTTCGGACACTGAAGCTTTCTTT
d_call: NA; clone_size: few; cdr3_length: 18; v_call: TRBV28; j_call: TRBJ2-7; cdr3_aa: CASSLSVAGAGSVHEQYF; cdr3_nt: TGTGCCAGCAGTTTATCAGTCGCCGGGGCAGGAAGCGTCCACGAGCAGTACTTC
d_call: TRBD1; clone_size: many; cdr3_length: 14; v_call: TRBV20-1; j_call: TRBJ2-1; cdr3_aa: CSAIGDRDYNEQFF; cdr3_nt: TGCAGTGCTATCGGGGACAGGGACTACAATGAGCAGTTCTTC
d_call: TRBD1; clone_size: NA; cdr3_length: 17; v_call: TRBV7-2; j_call: TRBJ1-1; cdr3_aa: CASSLGGTGPCWTEAFF; cdr3_nt: TGTGCCAGCAGCTTAGGTGGGACAGGGCCTTGCTGGACTGAAGCTTTCTTT
d_call: NA; clone_size: few; cdr3_length: 14; v_call: TRBV7-9; j_call: TRBJ2-2; cdr3_aa: CASSLFRPTGELFF; cdr3_nt: TGTGCCAGCAGCTTATTTCGTCCCACCGGGGAGCTGTTTTTT
d_call: TRBD1; clone_size: few; cdr3_length: 15; v_call: TRBV7-8; j_call: TRBJ2-6; cdr3_aa: CASRRGQGFANVLTF; cdr3_nt: TGTGCCAGCAGAAGGGGACAGGGTTTTGCGAACGTCCTGACTTTC
d_call: NA; clone_size: many; cdr3_length: 13; v_call: TRBV6-2/TRBV6-3; j_call: TRBJ1-1; cdr3_aa: CASSSQGHTEAFF; cdr3_nt: TGTGCCAGCAGTTCACAGGGTCACACTGAAGCTTTCTTT
d_call: NA; clone_size: many; cdr3_length: 15; v_call: TRBV27; j_call: TRBJ2-3; cdr3_aa: CATHPFAGSTDTQYF; cdr3_nt: TGTGCCACCCACCCCTTCGCGGGGAGCACAGATACGCAGTATTTT
d_call: NA; clone_size: NA; cdr3_length: 15; v_call: TRBV11-1; j_call: TRBJ2-5; cdr3_aa: CASSTRTENQETQYF; cdr3_nt: TGTGCCAGCAGCACTCGGACAGAAAACCAAGAGACCCAGTACTTC
d_call: TRBD1; clone_size: few; cdr3_length: 16; v_call: TRBV6-2/TRBV6-3; j_call: TRBJ2-5; cdr3_aa: CASSYTATGGWETQYF; cdr3_nt: TGTGCCAGCAGTTACACGGCGACAGGGGGTTGGGAGACCCAGTACTTC
d_call: TRBD2; clone_size: few; cdr3_length: 16; v_call: TRBV14; j_call: TRBJ2-1; cdr3_aa: CASSPALAGAYNEQFF; cdr3_nt: TGTGCCAGCAGCCCAGCACTAGCGGGGGCCTACAATGAGCAGTTCTTC
d_call: TRBD1; clone_size: NA; cdr3_length: 14; v_call: TRBV29-1; j_call: TRBJ2-7; cdr3_aa: CSVDTGTGGNEQYF; cdr3_nt: TGCAGCGTTGATACCGGGACAGGGGGCAACGAGCAGTACTTC
d_call: TRBD1; clone_size: few; cdr3_length: 15; v_call: TRBV3-1; j_call: TRBJ1-4; cdr3_aa: CASSQENRGSEKLFF; cdr3_nt: TGTGCCAGCAGCCAGGAGAACAGGGGATCTGAAAAACTGTTTTTT
d_call: NA; clone_size: NA; cdr3_length: 13; v_call: TRBV9; j_call: TRBJ1-3; cdr3_aa: CASSVDSGNTIYF; cdr3_nt: TGTGCCAGCAGCGTAGACTCTGGAAACACCATATATTTT
d_call: NA; clone_size: many; cdr3_length: 16; v_call: TRBV4-3; j_call: TRBJ2-6; cdr3_aa: CASSQDSGAGANVLTF; cdr3_nt: TGCGCCAGCAGCCAAGATTCCGGGGCCGGGGCCAACGTCCTGACTTTC
d_call: TRBD2; clone_size: few; cdr3_length: 17; v_call: TRBV4-2; j_call: TRBJ2-4; cdr3_aa: CASSQDGGRAGSDIQYF; cdr3_nt: TGTGCCAGCAGCCAAGACGGGGGGAGAGCCGGGTCGGACATTCAGTACTTC